This entry is about one T cell receptor (beta chain). The antigen remains undetermined. One end of the junction is discordant with germline, which a read error may explain. This sample stems from a study of T and B cells in COVID-19 patients. Study details: Blood was sampled from COVID-19 patients who were either actively infected or recovered. Comorbidities linked to unfavorable COVID-19 outcome were present in about 90% of the 20 active-infection patients. Regarding the study as a whole: Few blood samples existed from mildly ill patients during symptoms or early in severe cases.

TRB rearrangements were amplified by multiplex PCR with BIOMED2 TRB-A/B primers. TCRdb reprocessed the multiplex PCR reads with MiXCR, giving one entry per CDR3 protein. The data hold 15,000 or so distinct CDR3 sequences, with 28% observed a single time. Each TRB amplification used roughly 240-550 ng of genomic DNA from blood. This CDR3 region has 16 residues. CDR1 and CDR2 from the germline V gene are MNHEY and SMNVEV (reference sequence). The chain carries TRBV27 and TRBJ1-6; D not certain. The sample was blood. The TCR sequence derives from a human donor who had recovered from COVID-19. The CDR3 region is CASSYSKGSGNSPHHF. For the CDR3, the DNA is TGTGCCAGCAGTTACTCGAAGGGTTCGGGTAATTCACCCCACCACTTT.